A single sample is the source of the 25 T cell receptor beta chains below, sequenced in a study of blood T cells in healthy people across ages. Through a sample-barcoded 5' primer and a J-beta primer mix, a second PCR was run for roughly 6 to 11 cycles. TCRdb independently ran MiXCR on the 5' RACE reads; one entry per CDR3 protein. Of roughly 1.6 million distinct CDR3 sequences listed, 34% are singletons. The sample was blood. Source of these receptors: a woman younger than 45 in good health.

This clonotype was counted only a few times. The chain links TRBV6-1 to TRBJ2-5, with TRBD2 matching over 11 bases. The CDR3 contains 20 residues. The germline CDR1 and CDR2 sequences are MNHNS and SASEGT. Trimming cost V 5 bases and J 6 bases; bases outside gene matches: 23. The CDR3 DNA follows: TGTGCCAGCAGTACCCGGACTCCAACCCTTATAGCGGGGGGGACAAAGACCCAGTACTTC. The encoded protein is CASSTRTPTLIAGGTKTQYF.

The table lists this clonotype with a few counts. This chain uses TRBV7-3 with TRBJ2-1; D is ambiguous. The CDR3 spans 16 residues. CDR1 is SGHTA and CDR2 is FQGTGA in the germline V gene. V lost 4 bases, J lost 0 bases, and 13 bases lay in between. The DNA for the CDR3 is TGTGCCAGCAGCTCGAGTCCCTCCCCCTCCTACAATGAGCAGTTCTTC. Its translation: CASSSSPSPSYNEQFF.

The sample holds a few counts of this clonotype. The chain links TRBV20-1 to TRBJ1-2; 12 bases agree with TRBD1. In germline, CDR1 is DFQATT, CDR2 SNEGSKA (reference sequence). The CDR3 runs to 15 residues. J lost 8 bases, V lost 5 bases, and 12 bases had no gene match. CDR3 DNA: TGCAGTGCTTTACCCCCGGGACAGGGGGCGCGCGGCTACACCTTC. Its translation is CSALPPGQGARGYTF.

This chain links TRBV7-2 with TRBJ2-5; 9 bases map to TRBD2. V lost 4 bases and J lost 3; bases outside the gene matches: 9. The CDR3 consists of 16 residues. Germline V lookup: CDR1 SGHTA, CDR2 FQGNSA. CDR3 nucleotides: TGTGCCAGCAGCTGGGGTTTTATAGCGGGAGAAGAGACCCAGTACTTC. Encoded protein: CASSWGFIAGEETQYF.

This clonotype has just a few counts. The CDR3: CASSFSGTGTAGETQYF. In DNA form, the CDR3 reads TGTGCCAGCAGTTTCTCCGGGACCGGGACCGCGGGGGAGACCCAGTACTTC. The rearrangement links TRBV28 to TRBJ2-5, with D maybe TRBD2 (6 bases). Germline V gene sequence: CDR1 MDHEN, CDR2 SYDVKM. Trimming took 3 bases from V and 5 from J, leaving 22 bases between them. CDR3 size: 17 residues.

The chain uses TRBV18 and TRBJ1-1; D perhaps matches TRBD1 (5 bases). The CDR3 totals 15 residues. Germline-derived CDR1 and CDR2 are KGHSH and LQKENI. V shed 2 bases and J shed 0 bases, with 10 bases lying between them. This CDR3 is CASSPSIGVNTEAFF. CDR3 nucleotide sequence: TGTGCCAGCTCACCAAGTATAGGGGTGAACACTGAAGCTTTCTTT.

The gene calls are TRBV20-1 and TRBJ2-4; TRBD1 agrees at 10 bases. Germline trimming cut 1 base from V and 6 bases from J; bases unmatched to any gene: 12. The CDR3 is 17 residues long. The germline V gene has CDR1 DFQATT and CDR2 SNEGSKA (reference sequence). In DNA, the CDR3 is TGCAGTGCTAGAGCGTTACGACTCCGGGACAGGGGAAACATTCAGTACTTC. Residues: CSARALRLRDRGNIQYF.

This clonotype came up a few times. This chain uses TRBV6-2 or TRBV6-3 with TRBJ1-1; no definite D call. The CDR3 runs to 13 residues. CDR1 and CDR2 (germline): MNHEY, SVGEGT. V dropped 2 bases and J dropped 4 bases, with 8 bases sitting between them. CDR3 in amino acids: CASSYLGSTEAFF. CDR3 nucleotides: TGTGCCAGCAGTTACCTTGGATCCACTGAAGCTTTCTTT.

This chain uses TRBV7-8 with TRBJ2-7, with 11 bases identical to TRBD2. CDR1 is SGHVS and CDR2 is FQNEAQ in the germline V gene. The junction had 12 bases not matched to a gene; V was cut back by 5 bases and J by 12 bases. This CDR3 region has 14 residues. The CDR3 coding sequence is TGTGCCAGCAGCAATAGCGGGGGGGGGGAGACCCGGTACTTC. Translation: CASSNSGGGETRYF.

About this clonotype: Mismatch with germline at one junction end may stem from a read error. This sequence joins TRBV15 and TRBJ1-6, with a weak D call TRBD1 (6 bases). The CDR3 has 14 residues. From germline, CDR1 is LNHNV and CDR2 YYDKDF (reference sequence). In nucleotides, the CDR3 is TGTGCCACCAGCAGGGACAGTATCTGGACACCCCGCCACTTT. It codes for CATSRDSIWTPRHF.

The chain links TRBV20-1 to TRBJ1-5; D is perhaps TRBD1 (6 bases). Germline values: CDR1 DFQATT, CDR2 SNEGSKA (reference sequence). Trimming cost V 0 bases and J 5 bases, with 17 bases left between them. This CDR3 has 16 residues. CDR3 region: CSARDDWGQGDQPQHF. CDR3 bases: TGCAGTGCTAGAGATGATTGGGGACAAGGGGATCAGCCCCAGCATTTT.

This clonotype was seen a handful of times. The V gene is TRBV28, the J gene TRBJ1-1, with 8 bases identical to TRBD1. Unmatched junction bases numbered 6, after V lost 5 bases and J lost 1 base. The CDR3 runs 15 residues. Germline lookup yields CDR1 MDHEN and CDR2 SYDVKM. CDR3 in DNA: TGTGCCAGCAGTCCCCTGGGACAGGCGAACACTGAAGCTTTCTTT. Residues: CASSPLGQANTEAFF.

The chain carries TRBV4-1 and TRBJ2-4; D is uncertain. CDR1 and CDR2 from the germline V gene are MGHRA and YSYEKL. The V gene lost 1 base and the J gene lost 13 bases, with 17 bases spanning the gap. CDR3 length: 14 residues. CDR3 coding DNA: TGCGCCAGCAGCCAAGCGTTCCCGAACCCTGAGCAGTACTTC. This translates into CASSQAFPNPEQYF.

The V call is TRBV20-1, the J call TRBJ2-7; 7 nucleotides line up with TRBD2. The V gene's germline CDR1 is DFQATT and CDR2 SNEGSKA (reference sequence). The CDR3 totals 15 residues. V lost 0 bases and J lost 2; bases outside the gene matches: 7. CDR3 sequence: CSARDKRGPTYEQYF. CDR3 nucleotides: TGCAGTGCTAGAGATAAGCGGGGCCCAACCTACGAGCAGTACTTC.

CDR3 sequence reads: CASSQDGILPPNEQFF. The CDR3 DNA follows: TGCGCCAGCAGCCAGGACGGCATTCTCCCGCCTAATGAGCAGTTCTTC. The chain uses TRBV4-1 and TRBJ2-1; D unresolved. This CDR3 has 16 amino acids. Trimming left V 3 bases short and J 7 bases short, with 19 bases between. Germline assignment: CDR1 MGHRA and CDR2 YSYEKL.

This clonotype was seen at least ten times. This chain links TRBV20-1 with TRBJ2-1; 9 bases align to TRBD2. This CDR3 has 17 residues. Trimming removed 6 bases from V and 6 bases from J; junction bases left unmatched: 18. From germline, CDR1 is DFQATT and CDR2 SNEGSKA (reference sequence). CDR3 in DNA: TGCAGTGCCCGTCCCCCAGCGGGGGGCGGGTATTCCAATGAGCAGTTCTTC. As protein: CSARPPAGGGYSNEQFF.

With regard to this clonotype: At one end, the junction sequence differs from germline, possibly due to a read error. The rearrangement joins TRBV10-3 to TRBJ1-2, with a tentative D call TRBD1 (5 bases). The CDR3 is 14 amino acids. Germline CDR1 reads ENHRY; CDR2 reads SYGVKD. The CDR3: CAISQEWTSYGHTF. Written as DNA, the CDR3 is TGTGCCATCAGCCAAGAGTGGACATCCTATGGCCACACCTTC.

This clonotype came up a few times. The chain carries TRBV9 and TRBJ1-4; weak D call: TRBD1 (6 bases). V was cut by 4 bases and J by 7 bases, with 20 bases left in between. The germline V gene has CDR1 SGDLS and CDR2 YYNGEE. This CDR3 has 16 residues. CDR3 nucleotide sequence: TGTGCCAGCAGCCCCCGTGCGGTGGGGGCTCGTGAAAAACTGTTTTTT. Translation gives CASSPRAVGAREKLFF.

This clonotype was found many times. The chain employs TRBV7-9 and TRBJ2-1; D is undetermined. The CDR3 is 16 residues long. V lost 0 bases and J 0 bases, leaving 9 bases between the germline ends. Germline V lookup: CDR1 SEHNR, CDR2 FQNEAQ (reference sequence). DNA for the CDR3: TGTGCCAGCAGCTTAGCGTTTGGAGTCTCCTACAATGAGCAGTTCTTC. Residues: CASSLAFGVSYNEQFF.

CDR3 sequence: CASSPSGSLPYNEQFF. The CDR3 DNA is TGTGCCAGCAGCCCTAGCGGGAGTCTCCCCTACAATGAGCAGTTCTTC. The chain has TRBV6-5 and TRBJ2-1; 10 bases map to TRBD2. V trimming: 6 bases; J trimming: 2 bases; junction bases outside the gene matches: 7. The germline V gene has CDR1 MNHEY and CDR2 SVGAGI. This CDR3 is 16 amino acids long.

The gene calls are TRBV3-1 and TRBJ2-5; the match to TRBD2 covers 8 bases. CDR1 is LGHDT and CDR2 is YNNKEL in the germline V gene (reference sequence). V trimming: 7 bases; J trimming: 4 bases; junction bases outside the gene matches: 5. The CDR3 is 13 amino acids. The DNA for the CDR3 is TGTGCCAGCACGGGAGGGGGGCCAGAGACCCAGTACTTC. This codes for CASTGGGPETQYF.

The CDR3 is CASSTRDSQRDSPLHF. The CDR3 DNA is TGTGCCAGCAGTACACGGGACAGCCAGCGGGATTCACCCCTCCACTTT. The rearrangement uses TRBV6-6 and TRBJ1-6, with 7 bases identical to TRBD1. V lost 5 bases and J lost 8; bases outside the gene matches: 12. This CDR3 region has 16 residues. The germline V gene has CDR1 MNHNY and CDR2 SVGAGI (reference sequence).

There are a few counts of this clonotype. V is TRBV27 and J is TRBJ1-2; D unresolved. From germline, CDR1 is MNHEY and CDR2 SMNVEV (reference sequence). The CDR3 covers 16 residues. The V end was cut by 1 base, the J end by 3 bases, with 15 bases between. The CDR3 region is CASSLCLTAEDYGYTF. The CDR3, as DNA: TGTGCCAGCAGTTTATGTTTAACAGCCGAAGACTATGGCTACACCTTC.

In DNA, the CDR3 is TGCAGTGCTAGGACTAGCGGGGGGGCCCGGGAGCTGTTTTTT. It specifies CSARTSGGARELFF. The chain is built from TRBV20-1 and TRBJ2-2, with 14 bases aligning to TRBD2. This CDR3 region has 14 residues. Trimming took 3 bases from V and 9 from J; bases not matched to a gene: 3. Looked up from germline, CDR1 is DFQATT and CDR2 is SNEGSKA (reference sequence).

On this clonotype itself: An end of the junction differs from the germline gene, which may be a read error. The genes are TRBV4-1 and TRBJ2-5; D might be TRBD2 (7 bases). CDR3 length: 15 amino acids. Per the germline V gene, CDR1 is MGHRA and CDR2 is YSYEKL. Here the CDR3 reads CPSSQRDGGRETQYF. For the CDR3, the DNA is TGCCCCAGCAGCCAAAGGGACGGGGGGCGGGAGACCCAGTACTTC.